A single count supports the clone carrying this T cell receptor (beta chain). Its target is not known. V lost 0 bases and J 0 bases, leaving 11 bases between the germline ends. The CDR3 has 16 residues. Germline CDR1 SGDLS, CDR2 YYNGEE. 60 Vbeta and 13 Jbeta primers were used in PCR. Libraries were prepared by immunoSEQ multiplex PCR; TCRdb keeps only in-frame clonotypes and omits some of them. This table holds some 150,000 clones, 87% found once. This specimen comes from a study of cytomegalovirus exposure and HLA in healthy donors. Study information: A prior analysis found about 110 million unique TCR beta sequences from some 190 million T cells. Study-wide findings and caveats: Highest at DRB1 and lowest at HLA-C, TCR association rates differed among HLA loci in a later analysis. Most TCR beta V segments were productive about 90% or about 30% of the time in an earlier analysis. The study listed some 160 cytomegalovirus-associated TCR beta chains.

The receptor comes from a woman aged 25 to 45 in good health and CMV-seronegative. What was sequenced was PBMCs. The J gene is TRBJ2-3, the V gene TRBV9, with D possibly matching TRBD2 (5 bases). The CDR3 region is CASSVGGGSSTDTQYF. Here the CDR3 DNA reads TGTGCCAGCAGCGTAGGTGGTGGGAGTAGCACAGATACGCAGTATTTT.